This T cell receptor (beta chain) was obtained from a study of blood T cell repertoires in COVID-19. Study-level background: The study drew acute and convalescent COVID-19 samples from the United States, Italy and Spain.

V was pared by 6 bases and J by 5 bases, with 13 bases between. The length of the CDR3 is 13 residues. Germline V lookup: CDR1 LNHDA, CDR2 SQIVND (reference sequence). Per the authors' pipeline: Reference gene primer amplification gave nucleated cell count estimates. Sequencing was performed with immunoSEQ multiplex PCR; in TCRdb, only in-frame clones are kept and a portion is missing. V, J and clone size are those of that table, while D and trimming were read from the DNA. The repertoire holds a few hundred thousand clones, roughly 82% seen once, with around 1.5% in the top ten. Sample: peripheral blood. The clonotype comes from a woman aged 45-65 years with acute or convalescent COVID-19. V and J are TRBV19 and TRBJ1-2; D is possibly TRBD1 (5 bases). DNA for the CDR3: TGTGCCAGTAGCTACAGCAGGGCATATGGCTACACCTTC. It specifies CASSYSRAYGYTF.